Presented here are 29 T cell receptor beta chains from one specimen sequenced in a study of blood T cell repertoires in COVID-19. Method: immunoSEQ multiplex PCR; TCRdb's copy keeps in-frame clones and lacks some. The sample lists over 150,000 clones; approximately 91% were seen once. Material: peripheral blood. These receptors all come from a man aged 50 to 60 with acute or convalescent COVID-19.

The rearrangement joins TRBV5-1 to TRBJ1-4; 9 bases are shared with TRBD1. Germline V gene data show CDR1 as SGHRS and CDR2 as YFSETQ. V lost 0 bases, J lost 0 bases, and 3 bases stayed unmatched. The CDR3 runs to 17 residues. CDR3 amino acids: CASSLGTGVATNEKLFF. As DNA, the CDR3 is TGCGCCAGCAGCTTGGGGACAGGGGTTGCAACTAATGAAAAACTGTTTTTT.

The rearrangement joins TRBV14 to TRBJ2-2; 12 bases agree with TRBD1. Unmatched junction bases numbered 10, after V lost 0 bases and J lost 5 bases. Germline V gene data show CDR1 as SGHDN and CDR2 as FVKESK. The CDR3 is 19 residues long. CDR3 sequence: CASSQDRGDRGRRTGELFF. The DNA for the CDR3 is TGTGCCAGCAGCCAAGATAGGGGGGACAGGGGGCGACGAACCGGGGAGCTGTTTTTT.

V is TRBV24-1 and J is TRBJ1-3, with D unclear. The CDR3 spans 17 residues. V dropped 1 base and J dropped 2 bases, with 14 bases sitting between them. Germline lookup yields CDR1 KGHDR and CDR2 SFDVKD. In DNA, the CDR3 is TGTGCCACCAGTGATTTACGACTCCCGCGTCCTGGAAACACCATATATTTT. The encoded protein is CATSDLRLPRPGNTIYF.

This chain joins TRBV2 and TRBJ1-6; D is unclear. From germline, CDR1 is SNHLY and CDR2 FYNNEI. The CDR3 sequence is 14 residues long. V dropped 3 bases and J dropped 5 bases, with 8 bases sitting between them. The CDR3 spells CASSEGRNNSPLHF. The CDR3 DNA sequence: TGTGCCAGCAGTGAGGGCAGAAATAATTCACCCCTCCACTTT.

V gene TRBV5-1 combines with J gene TRBJ2-1; tentative D call: TRBD2 (6 bases). This CDR3 has 16 residues. V gave up 0 bases and J gave up 3 bases, with 13 bases separating them. Germline V lookup: CDR1 SGHRS, CDR2 YFSETQ. CDR3 nucleotides: TGCGCCAGCAGCTTGGCGGCCGGGGGTTACTACAATGAGCAGTTCTTC. Amino acids: CASSLAAGGYYNEQFF.

The chain joins TRBV7-2 to TRBJ1-3; D remains ambiguous. Per germline, CDR1 SGHTA and CDR2 FQGNSA. Trimming shortened V by 3 bases and J by 11 bases, and 14 bases separated the two germline ends. The length of the CDR3 is 13 residues. The CDR3, as DNA: TGTGCCAGCAGCTTCAACAGCCGCTTCCCCATATATTTT. Its protein is CASSFNSRFPIYF.

The rearrangement uses TRBV7-9 and TRBJ2-7, with a possible D match to TRBD1 (5 bases). The V end lost 5 bases, the J end lost 1 base, and 12 bases lay between the germline ends. Germline V gene sequence: CDR1 SEHNR, CDR2 FQNEAQ (reference sequence). The CDR3 has 14 amino acids. CDR3 coding DNA: TGTGCCAGCAGCACCGCAGGGATTTCCTACGAGCAGTACTTC. Translation: CASSTAGISYEQYF.

This chain connects TRBV6-2 or TRBV6-3 to TRBJ1-1; no reliable D call. CDR1 is MNHEY and CDR2 is SVGEGT in the germline V gene. V was shortened by 2 bases and J by 1 base, with 5 bases between the two germline ends. The CDR3 is 13 residues long. Written as DNA, the CDR3 is TGTGCCAGCAGTTACGGGCAGAACACTGAAGCTTTCTTT. It yields the protein CASSYGQNTEAFF.

This chain links TRBV10-3 with TRBJ2-1; 12 bases match TRBD2. The CDR3 runs 17 residues. V was pared by 3 bases and J by 10 bases, with 13 bases of the junction left unmatched. Germline V gene sequence: CDR1 ENHRY, CDR2 SYGVKD. Here the CDR3 reads CAISDTSGRSGTGEQFF. CDR3 bases: TGTGCCATCAGTGACACTAGCGGGAGGTCCGGGACGGGGGAGCAGTTCTTC.

The chain recombines TRBV9 with TRBJ2-3; D might be TRBD1 (7 bases). Trimming shortened V by 0 bases and J by 2 bases, and 19 bases separated the two germline ends. The CDR3 length is 18 residues. From germline, CDR1 is SGDLS and CDR2 YYNGEE. The CDR3 loop is CASSVALVRGDPTDTQYF. Written as DNA, the CDR3 is TGTGCCAGCAGCGTAGCTCTCGTCAGGGGGGACCCCACAGATACGCAGTATTTT.

The rearrangement joins TRBV7-8 to TRBJ2-6; 8 bases are a match to TRBD1. This CDR3 spans 18 amino acids. With 6 bases clipped from V and 0 bases from J, the junction kept 10 bases outside the gene matches. The germline V gene has CDR1 SGHVS and CDR2 FQNEAQ. The CDR3 sequence is CASRTGQGLISGANVLTF. CDR3 nucleotide sequence: TGTGCCAGCAGGACCGGACAGGGCCTAATCTCTGGGGCCAACGTCCTGACTTTC.

This sequence joins TRBV6-5 and TRBJ2-7; unclear D gene. The germline gives CDR1 MNHEY, CDR2 SVGAGI. V lost 7 bases and J 0 bases, leaving 13 bases between the germline ends. The CDR3 extends over 14 amino acids. The CDR3 DNA is TGTGCCAGCACCCTCAAAGCCGGCTCCTACGAGCAGTACTTC. Its translation is CASTLKAGSYEQYF.

The genes are TRBV10-3 and TRBJ2-6; a weak D match, TRBD1 (6 bases). The germline V gene has CDR1 ENHRY and CDR2 SYGVKD. The germline V and J ends were trimmed by 10 bases and 0 bases, with 10 bases remaining between them. There are 14 residues in the CDR3. This CDR3 is CATEGGSGANVLTF. The CDR3 nucleotides read TGTGCCACCGAAGGGGGCTCTGGGGCCAACGTCCTGACTTTC.

This chain joins TRBV15 and TRBJ2-1; maybe TRBD2 (6 bases). Germline CDR1 is LNHNV and CDR2 is YYDKDF (reference sequence). Trimming took 5 bases from V and 10 from J, leaving 21 bases between them. The CDR3 sequence is 15 residues long. CDR3 nucleotide sequence: TGTGCCACCAGCTCGATGCGGACATCACGGGGGGAGCAGTTCTTC. This sequence encodes CATSSMRTSRGEQFF.

The genes are TRBV10-3 and TRBJ2-2; 10 nucleotides match TRBD1. Germline trimming cut 4 bases from V and 6 bases from J; bases unmatched to any gene: 8. This CDR3 is 16 amino acids long. Germline assignment: CDR1 ENHRY and CDR2 SYGVKD. The CDR3 reads CAISVTTGGGAGELFF. As DNA, the CDR3 is TGTGCCATCAGTGTTACGACAGGGGGCGGGGCCGGGGAGCTGTTTTTT.

This chain links TRBV10-3 with TRBJ1-3; D is perhaps TRBD1 (6 bases). The CDR3 contains 14 residues. CDR1 is ENHRY and CDR2 is SYGVKD in the germline V gene. V shed 5 bases and J shed 1 base, with 9 bases lying between them. The CDR3 is CAISSGASGNTIYF. The CDR3 nucleotides are TGTGCCATCAGTTCAGGGGCATCTGGAAACACCATATATTTT.

This sequence joins TRBV28 and TRBJ1-5, with TRBD1 as a possible D gene (6 bases). With 1 base removed from V and 6 bases from J, the gap between germline ends came to 13 bases. The germline V gene encodes CDR1 MDHEN and CDR2 SYDVKM. The CDR3 loop spans 15 amino acids. CDR3 in DNA: TGTGCCAGCAGTTTATCAGGGGTTGAGTTTCAGCCCCAGCATTTT. It is translated as CASSLSGVEFQPQHF.

The count of this clone is one. This chain links TRBV19 with TRBJ1-6; 8 nucleotides align to TRBD1. This CDR3 is 16 amino acids long. V was pared by 3 bases and J by 7 bases, with 8 bases of the junction left unmatched. From germline, CDR1 is LNHDA and CDR2 SQIVND (reference sequence). The CDR3 reads CASSIWGQERNSPLHF. The CDR3 DNA follows: TGTGCCAGTAGTATCTGGGGACAGGAACGCAATTCACCCCTCCACTTT.

The chain uses TRBV6-2 or TRBV6-3 and TRBJ2-3; the D gene is possibly TRBD2 (6 bases). Germline V gene lookup returns CDR1 MNHEY and CDR2 SVGEGT. The CDR3 is 17 residues long. Trimming shortened V by 4 bases and J by 2 bases, and 19 bases separated the two germline ends. The CDR3 is CASSSNLGLFDTDTQYF. The CDR3 bases are TGTGCCAGCAGTTCGAACCTGGGACTGTTCGACACAGATACGCAGTATTTT.

The chain couples TRBV14 to TRBJ2-5; 7 bases are a match to TRBD1. CDR1 is SGHDN, CDR2 FVKESK, per germline. Trimming at V came to 2 bases and at J to 4 bases, leaving 7 bases not matched to a gene. This CDR3 is built from 15 residues. The CDR3 is CASSQLRGPGETQYF. As DNA, the CDR3 is TGTGCCAGCAGCCAACTAAGGGGGCCCGGAGAGACCCAGTACTTC.

The J gene is TRBJ2-6, the V gene TRBV5-1; 9 bases line up with TRBD1. V gave up 3 bases and J gave up 5 bases; unmatched junction bases: 3. This CDR3 region has 15 residues. Germline CDR1 SGHRS, CDR2 YFSETQ. CDR3 in amino acids: CASSSTGGWANVLTF. The CDR3 DNA is TGCGCCAGCAGCTCTACAGGGGGCTGGGCCAACGTCCTGACTTTC.

This chain joins TRBV2 and TRBJ2-7, with 11 positions matching TRBD1. V was clipped by 6 bases and J by 4 bases; unmatched bases: 2. The length of the CDR3 is 13 residues. Per germline, CDR1 SNHLY and CDR2 FYNNEI. CDR3 region: CASRGQGVYEQYF. Written as DNA, the CDR3 is TGTGCCAGCAGGGGACAGGGGGTGTACGAGCAGTACTTC.

V usage is TRBV5-8 and J usage is TRBJ1-3; tentatively, D is TRBD1 (5 bases). CDR3 length: 16 residues. Trimming stripped 3 bases from V and 0 bases from J, with 13 bases between. CDR1 is SGHTS, CDR2 YDEGEE, per germline. CDR3 DNA: TGTGCCAGCAGCTCCCAACCAGGGATCTCTGGAAACACCATATATTTT. Amino acid sequence: CASSSQPGISGNTIYF.

The chain links TRBV21-1 to TRBJ2-2; the table gives TRBD2 as D, unverified against the DNA. TRBV21-1 is an annotated pseudogene. This CDR3 has 18 amino acids. The DNA of the CDR3 is TGTGCCAGCAGCGAGTGGTGGGGGATAGCGGGAGACACCGGGGAGCTGTTTTTT. Its translation: CASSEWWGIAGDTGELFF.

The V and J genes are TRBV21-1 and TRBJ2-3; the table's D call, TRBD2, was not checked against the DNA. TRBV21-1 is tagged as a pseudogene. The CDR3 covers 16 residues. The CDR3 DNA sequence: TGTGCCAGCAGCAAAAGCCAGCGGGGACCCACAGATACGCAGTATTTT. Translation gives CASSKSQRGPTDTQYF.

In this sample, this clone turned up once. This sequence joins TRBV2 and TRBJ2-1; D ambiguous. The CDR3 totals 10 residues. In germline, CDR1 is SNHLY, CDR2 FYNNEI. The ends were cut back, 8 bases at V and 5 bases at J, with 4 bases in the middle. The CDR3 nucleotides are TGTGCCAGCTTCGACAATGAGCAGTTCTTC. It is translated as CASFDNEQFF.

The chain recombines TRBV7-8 with TRBJ2-1; TRBD2 is a possible D gene (6 bases). V was shortened by 5 bases and J by 4 bases, with 15 bases between the two germline ends. Looked up from germline, CDR1 is SGHVS and CDR2 is FQNEAQ. CDR3 length: 15 amino acids. DNA of the CDR3: TGTGCCAGCAGCCCTAGACAGCGGGTATACAATGAGCAGTTCTTC. Residues: CASSPRQRVYNEQFF.

The rearrangement links TRBV5-4 to TRBJ2-7; the match to TRBD1 covers 10 bases. The CDR3 consists of 13 residues. The junction had 5 bases not matched to a gene; V was cut back by 4 bases and J by 7 bases. Germline lookup yields CDR1 SGHNT and CDR2 YYREEE (reference sequence). The chain's CDR3 is CASSIDRGREQYV. Here the CDR3 DNA reads TGTGCCAGCAGCATTGACAGGGGGCGGGAGCAGTACGTC.

This clone was observed a handful of times. The chain uses TRBV5-6 and TRBJ2-7; the D gene is possibly TRBD1 (6 bases). V was pared by 2 bases and J by 3 bases, with 9 bases between. This CDR3 is 13 amino acids long. Germline CDR1 is SGHDT and CDR2 is YYEEEE. CDR3: CASSLPGDYEQYV. The DNA of the CDR3 is TGTGCCAGCAGCTTACCAGGGGACTACGAGCAGTACGTC.